The 18 T cell receptor beta chains presented below share a single source sample, sequenced in a study of Ad26.COV2.S vaccination and SARS-CoV-2 variants. Treatment of the sample: some 19 received Ad26.COV2.S at low or high dose, single or two shots; several received placebo; per-sample allocation not given. The study sampled participants on day 63 after the first vaccine or placebo injection. Some clones are missing from TCRdb's copy, which holds only in-frame ones; the method was immunoSEQ multiplex PCR. The sample holds 350,000 to 450,000 clones, about 88% seen once. Sequenced here: peripheral blood, sampled in a trial of Ad26.COV2.S vaccine versus placebo. These receptors came from a person between 18 and 59 years old who received the Ad26.COV2.S COVID-19 vaccine or a placebo.

The chain links TRBV25-1 to TRBJ1-1, with a possible D match to TRBD1 (5 bases). Trimming left V 5 bases short and J 10 bases short, with 20 bases between. The CDR3 runs to 14 residues. CDR1 MGHDK and CDR2 SYGVNS come from the germline V gene. CDR3 DNA sequence: TGTGCCAGCAGTCTCCCGGGGGTGGGGACCGGAGCTTTCTTT. As protein: CASSLPGVGTGAFF. Together with reference TRBV25-1 and TRBJ1-1, the CDR3 gives the full variable domain: EADIYQTPRYLVIGTGKKITLECSQTMGHDKMYWYQQDPGMELHLIHYSYGVNSTEKGDLSSESTVSRIRTEHFPLTLESARPSHTSQYLCASSLPGVGTGAFFGQGTRLTVV.

The sample holds one count of this clone. The chain couples TRBV6-4 to TRBJ2-7; 8 bases are a match to TRBD2. This CDR3 comprises 13 residues. CDR1 is MRHNA and CDR2 is SNTAGT in the germline V gene. V trimming: 5 bases; J trimming: 3 bases; junction bases outside the gene matches: 3. This CDR3 reads CASSREGGYEQYF. The CDR3 DNA follows: TGTGCCAGCAGTCGGGAGGGGGGCTACGAGCAGTACTTC.

The chain couples TRBV4-3 to TRBJ1-1; TRBD1 matches at 8 bases. The CDR3 runs to 15 residues. Germline V gene lookup returns CDR1 LGHNA and CDR2 YSLEER. The junction had 3 bases not matched to a gene; V was cut back by 3 bases and J by 0 bases. The CDR3 nucleotides are TGCGCCAGCAGCCACAGGACAGGGATGAACACTGAAGCTTTCTTT. Its protein product is CASSHRTGMNTEAFF.

CDR3 loop: CSVGHKNIQYF. The CDR3, as DNA: TGCAGCGTCGGACATAAAAACATTCAGTACTTC. The genes are TRBV29-1 and TRBJ2-4, with a tentative D call TRBD1 (5 bases). Per germline, CDR1 SQVTM and CDR2 ANQGSEA. The V gene lost 6 bases and the J gene lost 4 bases, with 7 bases spanning the gap. This CDR3 region has 11 residues.

The rearrangement uses TRBV7-2 and TRBJ2-5; D is unclear. Per germline, CDR1 SGHTA and CDR2 FQGNSA. V lost 7 bases to trimming and J lost 4 bases, with 16 bases between them. The CDR3 loop spans 14 amino acids. The CDR3 spells CASTGPGQGETQYF. The CDR3 region has the DNA TGTGCCAGCACCGGCCCAGGTCAAGGAGAGACCCAGTACTTC. Combining the CDR3 with reference TRBV7-2 and TRBJ2-5 gives the whole variable domain GAGVSQSPSNKVTEKGKDVELRCDPISGHTALYWYRQSLGQGLEFLIYFQGNSAPDKSGLPSDRFSAERTGGSVSTLTIQRTQQEDSAVYLCASTGPGQGETQYFGPGTRLLVL.

The V and J genes are TRBV28 and TRBJ2-2; perhaps TRBD2 as D (7 bases). Germline CDR1 and CDR2: MDHEN and SYDVKM. V shed 5 bases and J shed 2 bases, with 9 bases lying between them. The CDR3 has 14 residues. The CDR3 sequence is CASSRGGNTGELFF. The CDR3 DNA reads as TGTGCCAGCAGTAGGGGGGGCAACACCGGGGAGCTGTTTTTT.

V and J are TRBV7-9 and TRBJ1-4; D is ambiguous. Trimming pared 1 base from V and 7 bases from J, leaving 13 bases between. The CDR3 sequence is 15 residues long. Per germline, CDR1 SEHNR and CDR2 FQNEAQ (reference sequence). The CDR3 loop is CASSLVGPYLEKLFF. The CDR3 DNA sequence: TGTGCCAGCAGCTTAGTCGGCCCTTACCTTGAAAAACTGTTTTTT. The full variable domain, rest sourced from reference TRBV7-9 and TRBJ1-4, is DTGVSQNPRHKITKRGQNVTFRCDPISEHNRLYWYRQTLGQGPEFLTYFQNEAQLEKSRLLSDRFSAERPKGSFSTLEIQRTEQGDSAMYLCASSLVGPYLEKLFFGSGTQLSVL.

This chain connects TRBV19 to TRBJ2-6, with D possibly matching TRBD1 (6 bases). Germline CDR1 LNHDA, CDR2 SQIVND (reference sequence). Between the trimmed V and J ends, which lost 8 bases and 4 bases, there was a span of 15 bases. The CDR3 loop spans 15 amino acids. CDR3 residues: CASEEQGLGANVLTF. In DNA form, the CDR3 reads TGTGCCAGTGAAGAACAGGGTCTCGGGGCCAACGTCCTGACTTTC. Full variable domain (remainder filled in from reference TRBV19 and TRBJ2-6): DGGITQSPKYLFRKEGQNVTLSCEQNLNHDAMYWYRQDPGQGLRLIYYSQIVNDFQKGDIAEGYSVSREKKESFPLTVTSAQKNPTAFYLCASEEQGLGANVLTFGAGSRLTVL.

The chain links TRBV7-2 to TRBJ2-3, with D perhaps TRBD2 (5 bases). Between the trimmed V and J ends, which lost 5 bases and 3 bases, there was a span of 18 bases. This CDR3 has 16 amino acids. Germline CDR1 and CDR2: SGHTA and FQGNSA. CDR3 nucleotides: TGTGCCAGCAGCCCCATAGGGAGTGGTGCGACAGATACGCAGTATTTT. This codes for CASSPIGSGATDTQYF.

This clone occurred once. The CDR3 reads CASMREATNEKLFF. DNA of the CDR3: TGTGCCAGCATGCGGGAAGCAACTAATGAAAAACTGTTTTTT. The rearrangement joins TRBV6-6 to TRBJ1-4; no reliable D call. V was cut by 7 bases and J by 0 bases, with 9 bases left in between. CDR1 and CDR2 from the germline V gene are MNHNY and SVGAGI (reference sequence). This CDR3 region has 14 residues.

The CDR3 DNA follows: TGTGCCATCAGTGAGCAGATTACAGGGAGCTCTGGAAACACCATATATTTT. Its translation is CAISEQITGSSGNTIYF. The chain carries TRBV10-3 and TRBJ1-3; tentatively, D is TRBD1 (6 bases). Germline lookup yields CDR1 ENHRY and CDR2 SYGVKD. Trimming took off 2 bases at V and 0 bases at J, with 14 bases between the two ends. The CDR3 is 17 amino acids.

On this clone: The junction departs from the called germline gene at one end, perhaps through a read error. This rearrangement joins TRBV27 to TRBJ2-6; D not certain. CDR1 is MNHEY, CDR2 SMNVEV, per germline (reference sequence). This CDR3 region has 18 residues. DNA of the CDR3: TGTGCCAGCAGTCTATCGGCCCCCGTAACGAGAGGGGCCAACGTCCTGACTTTC. Protein: CASSLSAPVTRGANVLTF.

The genes are TRBV11-3 and TRBJ2-3; D is unresolved. V was pared by 3 bases and J by 7 bases, with 8 bases between. The CDR3 covers 12 residues. From germline, CDR1 is SGHNT and CDR2 YENEEA. Written as DNA, the CDR3 is TGTGCCAGCAGCTTTCTGGGGAATACGCAGTATTTT. Its protein product is CASSFLGNTQYF.

This chain connects TRBV2 to TRBJ2-3, with D unclear. The CDR3 runs 12 residues. Trimming took off 6 bases at V and 0 bases at J, with 4 bases between the two ends. Per germline, CDR1 SNHLY and CDR2 FYNNEI. CDR3 region: CASRTSTDTQYF. The CDR3 region has the DNA TGTGCCAGCAGGACTAGCACAGATACGCAGTATTTT.

The chain couples TRBV27 to TRBJ2-7, with D uncertain. Germline V gene sequence: CDR1 MNHEY, CDR2 SMNVEV (reference sequence). This CDR3 is 14 amino acids long. With 7 bases removed from V and 0 bases from J, the gap between germline ends came to 13 bases. The CDR3 here is CASKAVLASYEQYF. CDR3 coding DNA: TGTGCCAGCAAGGCGGTTTTGGCCTCCTACGAGCAGTACTTC.

The chain has TRBV6-2 or TRBV6-3 and TRBJ1-1; 9 bases align to TRBD1. Germline values: CDR1 MNHEY, CDR2 SVGEGT. The CDR3 is 18 residues long. V lost 1 base and J lost 2; bases outside the gene matches: 11. CDR3 loop: CASSYYSYRTGENTEAFF. CDR3 sequence (DNA): TGTGCCAGCAGTTACTACTCCTACAGGACAGGGGAAAACACTGAAGCTTTCTTT.

This clone was observed once. The chain employs TRBV2 and TRBJ1-5; D gene ambiguous. Germline V CDR1 and CDR2: SNHLY, FYNNEI. The V end lost 0 bases, the J end lost 7 bases, and 4 bases lay between the germline ends. The CDR3 spans 12 residues. CDR3 amino acids: CASSEAGQPQHF. Here the CDR3 DNA reads TGTGCCAGCAGTGAAGCGGGACAGCCCCAGCATTTT.

For the CDR3, the DNA is TGTGCCAGCAGCCGATGGGACGGGAGAATCGATACGCAGTATTTT. This encodes CASSRWDGRIDTQYF. The rearrangement joins TRBV25-1 to TRBJ2-3, with D maybe TRBD2 (6 bases). The CDR3 contains 15 residues. The germline gives CDR1 MGHDK, CDR2 SYGVNS. The V end was cut by 6 bases, the J end by 6 bases, with 19 bases between. Looking up the rest from reference TRBV25-1 and TRBJ2-3 gives the full variable domain: EADIYQTPRYLVIGTGKKITLECSQTMGHDKMYWYQQDPGMELHLIHYSYGVNSTEKGDLSSESTVSRIRTEHFPLTLESARPSHTSQYLCASSRWDGRIDTQYFGPGTRLTVL.